The 12 T cell receptor beta chains below come from one sample, sequenced in a study of T cell responses to AZD1222 COVID-19 vaccine. Sequencing used immunoSEQ multiplex PCR; TCRdb keeps in-frame clones, though not all of them. The sample contains 100,000 to 150,000 clones, roughly 93% of which appear only once. Sequenced material: peripheral blood, taken 28 days after the second AZD1222 dose. These receptors came from an adult who received the AZD1222 COVID-19 vaccine.

This chain connects TRBV4-1 to TRBJ2-5; TRBD2 is a possible D gene (7 bases). This CDR3 has 13 amino acids. V was shortened by 0 bases and J by 10 bases, with 12 bases between the two germline ends. Per the germline V gene, CDR1 is MGHRA and CDR2 is YSYEKL. The DNA of the CDR3 is TGCGCCAGCAGCCAAGAGGGGGGGCGTGTCCAGTACTTC. Translated, it gives CASSQEGGRVQYF.

V gene TRBV10-1 combines with J gene TRBJ1-6; D unresolved. Trimming shortened V by 2 bases and J by 7 bases, and 18 bases separated the two germline ends. The CDR3 consists of 17 residues. Germline assignment: CDR1 WNHNN and CDR2 SYGVQD (reference sequence). CDR3 sequence reads: CASSEPGSSSLNSPLHF. For the CDR3, the DNA is TGCGCCAGCAGTGAGCCGGGGTCCTCCAGCTTGAATTCACCCCTCCACTTT.

This sequence joins TRBV13 and TRBJ2-1; no reliable D call. The V end lost 1 base, the J end lost 4 bases, and 14 bases lay between the germline ends. The CDR3 is made up of 16 amino acids. Germline V gene data show CDR1 as PRHDT and CDR2 as FYEKMQ (reference sequence). The CDR3 region has the DNA TGTGCCAGCAGCTTAGAGACGAATCCCTTGTACAATGAGCAGTTCTTC. Protein sequence: CASSLETNPLYNEQFF.

The chain couples TRBV18 to TRBJ1-1; D call uncertain. This CDR3 has 14 residues. Per the germline V gene, CDR1 is KGHSH and CDR2 is LQKENI. V was shortened by 1 base and J by 0 bases, with 6 bases between the two germline ends. In nucleotides, the CDR3 is TGTGCCAGCTCACCACAGGGAATGAACACTGAAGCTTTCTTT. Translated: CASSPQGMNTEAFF. Complete variable domain (other parts from reference TRBV18 and TRBJ1-1): NAGVMQNPRHLVRRRGQEARLRCSPMKGHSHVYWYRQLPEEGLKFMVYLQKENIIDESGMPKERFSAEFPKEGPSILRIQQVVRGDSAAYFCASSPQGMNTEAFFGQGTRLTVV.

This chain uses TRBV5-1 with TRBJ2-5, with 9 bases matching TRBD2. V lost 0 bases and J lost 5; bases outside the gene matches: 8. Germline V gene data show CDR1 as SGHRS and CDR2 as YFSETQ. The CDR3 loop spans 16 amino acids. The CDR3 region has the DNA TGCGCCAGCAGCTTGGGTGGTAGCGGGAGTAGGGAGACCCAGTACTTC. Its translation is CASSLGGSGSRETQYF. The whole variable domain, filled in from reference TRBV5-1 and TRBJ2-5, reads KAGVTQTPRYLIKTRGQQVTLSCSPISGHRSVSWYQQTPGQGLQFLFEYFSETQRNKGNFPGRFSGRQFSNSRSEMNVSTLELGDSALYLCASSLGGSGSRETQYFGPGTRLLVL.

This chain links TRBV28 with TRBJ1-1; no definite D call. Trimming took 6 bases from V and 1 from J, leaving 9 bases between them. The CDR3 has 13 residues. Germline lookup yields CDR1 MDHEN and CDR2 SYDVKM. Written as DNA, the CDR3 is TGTGCCAGCAGGCTAACAGAGAACACTGAAGCTTTCTTT. It encodes CASRLTENTEAFF.

The chain has TRBV7-9 and TRBJ2-6, with 7 bases identical to TRBD1. Losses at the gene ends were 4 bases for V and 4 bases for J; bases not matched to a gene: 7. The CDR3 sequence is 16 residues long. CDR1 and CDR2 from the germline V gene are SEHNR and FQNEAQ (reference sequence). This chain's CDR3 is CASSSWTGIGANVLTF. As DNA, the CDR3 is TGTGCCAGCAGCTCTTGGACAGGCATCGGGGCCAACGTCCTGACTTTC.

The V call is TRBV30, the J call TRBJ2-7; no clear D gene. This CDR3 is built from 13 residues. Germline assignment: CDR1 GTSNPN and CDR2 SVGIG (reference sequence). V was shortened by 2 bases and J by 0 bases, with 8 bases between the two germline ends. CDR3 sequence (DNA): TGTGCCTGGAGTCCCGATTACTCCTACGAGCAGTACTTC. Its translation: CAWSPDYSYEQYF.

This clone was recorded only once. The CDR3, as DNA: TGTGCCAGCTGGGGAATCTACGAGCAGTACTTC. This codes for CASWGIYEQYF. V is TRBV27 and J is TRBJ2-7; no firm D call. The length of the CDR3 is 11 residues. V was clipped by 8 bases and J by 3 bases, with 8 bases between them. Per germline, CDR1 MNHEY and CDR2 SMNVEV (reference sequence).

The rearrangement links TRBV6-5 to TRBJ2-7; D is uncertain. Per the germline V gene, CDR1 is MNHEY and CDR2 is SVGAGI. V was cut by 0 bases and J by 3 bases, with 9 bases left in between. The CDR3 loop spans 14 amino acids. In nucleotides, the CDR3 is TGTGCCAGCAGTTACTCGGAGTCAAGCTACGAGCAGTACTTC. Its translation is CASSYSESSYEQYF.

The rearrangement joins TRBV5-4 to TRBJ2-1; 9 bases map to TRBD2. CDR3 size: 17 residues. Germline V CDR1 and CDR2: SGHNT, YYREEE (reference sequence). Trimming removed 0 bases from V and 7 bases from J; junction bases left unmatched: 11. The CDR3 coding sequence is TGTGCCAGCAGCTTGGATTCCGGCGGGAGGGCGGGGAATGAGCAGTTCTTC. Translating gives CASSLDSGGRAGNEQFF.

V gene TRBV30 combines with J gene TRBJ1-2; TRBD1 might be the D (6 bases). Per germline, CDR1 GTSNPN and CDR2 SVGIG (reference sequence). The CDR3 runs 15 residues. V gave up 0 bases and J gave up 7 bases, with 18 bases separating them. The CDR3 reads CAWSVWGQGIVGYTF. The CDR3 coding sequence is TGTGCCTGGAGTGTATGGGGGCAGGGAATTGTTGGCTACACCTTC.